What follows is one T cell receptor beta chain and its context. This entry belongs to a study of blood T cell repertoires in COVID-19. Across the study: Whether acute or convalescent, the COVID-19 samples came from the United States, Italy and Spain. Sources were T cells, B-cell-depleted T cells, or PBMCs; the material itself was cDNA or gDNA.

The germline V gene has CDR1 SEHNR and CDR2 FQNEAQ (reference sequence). The CDR3 length is 11 residues. V lost 10 bases, J lost 2 bases, and 8 bases lay in between. Using immunoSEQ multiplex PCR, the repertoire was profiled, and TCRdb retains in-frame clones only, with some absent. The data contain about 94,000 clones, about 87% of them singletons. The chain couples TRBV7-9 to TRBJ2-5; TRBD2 is a possible D gene (6 bases). This TCR was sampled from a human donor with acute or convalescent COVID-19. The donor label of this sample is uncertain. The sequencing sample was made of peripheral blood. The CDR3 bases are TGTGCCACTGGGGGGCAAGAGACCCAGTACTTC. Its protein product is CATGGQETQYF. Variable domain in full (rest from reference TRBV7-9 and TRBJ2-5): DTGVSQNPRHKITKRGQNVTFRCDPISEHNRLYWYRQTLGQGPEFLTYFQNEAQLEKSRLLSDRFSAERPKGSFSTLEIQRTEQGDSAMYLCATGGQETQYFGPGTRLLVL.